This TCR beta chain comes out of a study of T cell repertoires in breast cancer. Both ends counted, the CDR3 spans 14 residues. CDR1 and CDR2 (germline): DFQATT, SNEGSKA (reference sequence). The expanded emulsion RT-PCR method captured paired alpha and beta chains from CD8+ T cells. A second nested PCR with blocking oligonucleotides suppressed unpaired genes. TCRdb itself ran the emulsion pairing reads through MiXCR, one entry per CDR3 protein. The repertoire has around 43,000 distinct CDR3 sequences, under 50% of them found once; the top ten carry less than 80%. Concerning this clonotype itself: The antigen remains undetermined. A much bigger clone sits one base away, suggesting this may be a read error. The DNA is omitted, as the CDR3 cannot be located on it reliably, and the CDR3 follows TCRdb's listing.

Regarding the study as a whole: Varied nucleotide sequences encoding shared TCRs suggest antigen-driven selection and expansion.

The chain carries TRBV20-1 and TRBJ2-1. This clonotype was obtained from a pool of human donors with breast cancer or a healthy control (not recorded which). Sequencing was done on a sample of CD8+ T cells. CDR3 amino acids: CSARAVARGNERFF.